One sample yielded the 25 T cell receptor beta chains listed below, sequenced in a study of blood T cell repertoires in COVID-19 (dated by TCRdb to 2020 to 2022). The library relied on the immunoSEQ multiplex PCR assay. TCRdb's version of the immuneACCESS table is confined to in-frame rearrangements and falls short of the full clone set. An unresolved V gene accounts for under half of the shortfall where checked; the remainder is of unknown origin. Recorded for this sample are a few hundred thousand clones; approximately 86% of them occurred a single time. The ten largest clones represent about 2% of the sample. Material: peripheral blood. The receptors here all came from a man aged 18 to 35 with active or convalescent COVID-19.

V and J are TRBV5-1 and TRBJ1-5, with TRBD1 identical over 8 bases. The germline V gene encodes CDR1 SGHRS and CDR2 YFSETQ. J gave up 3 bases and V 0 bases, and 2 bases lay outside the gene matches. This CDR3 region has 15 residues. DNA for the CDR3: TGCGCCAGCAGCTTGGGGACAGGGAACAATCAGCCCCAGCATTTT. This translates into CASSLGTGNNQPQHF.

The chain combines TRBV27 with TRBJ2-3, with TRBD2 identical over 9 bases. The junction had 5 bases not matched to a gene; V was cut back by 5 bases and J by 2 bases. Germline loops: CDR1 MNHEY, CDR2 SMNVEV (reference sequence). The length of the CDR3 is 15 residues. CDR3 in amino acids: CASSPQREDTDTQYF. The CDR3 bases are TGTGCCAGCAGTCCCCAGCGGGAGGACACAGATACGCAGTATTTT.

The chain joins TRBV27 to TRBJ1-2; TRBD1 aligns across 9 bases. CDR3 length: 17 residues. Germline V gene data show CDR1 as MNHEY and CDR2 as SMNVEV (reference sequence). V gave up 5 bases and J gave up 6 bases; unmatched junction bases: 16. CDR3 loop: CASSPPTQQGAANGYTF. In DNA, the CDR3 is TGTGCCAGCAGTCCGCCTACACAACAGGGGGCGGCTAATGGCTACACCTTC.

V usage is TRBV5-1 and J usage is TRBJ1-1; 8 positions match TRBD1. Germline lookup yields CDR1 SGHRS and CDR2 YFSETQ. The CDR3 is 18 amino acids. After removal of 2 bases from V and 5 bases from J, the junction contained 17 bases not matched to a gene. The CDR3 reads CASSFRGGQGAILTEAFF. The CDR3 DNA reads as TGCGCCAGCAGCTTCCGGGGAGGTCAGGGGGCAATTTTAACTGAAGCTTTCTTT.

The chain carries TRBV19 and TRBJ1-5; D remains ambiguous. The CDR3 extends over 16 amino acids. V gave up 3 bases and J gave up 3 bases, with 15 bases separating them. Germline V CDR1 and CDR2: LNHDA, SQIVND (reference sequence). DNA of the CDR3: TGTGCCAGTAGTATTTCGTCCTACGGGGACAATCAGCCCCAGCATTTT. Translated, it gives CASSISSYGDNQPQHF.

This clone showed up just a few times. The chain is built from TRBV5-1 and TRBJ2-1, with TRBD2 identical over 7 bases. Trimming removed 2 bases from V and 4 bases from J; junction bases left unmatched: 6. The length of the CDR3 is 15 residues. Germline V gives CDR1 SGHRS, CDR2 YFSETQ. In DNA, the CDR3 is TGCGCCAGCAGCTTTCCGGCAGCGGGGTACAATGAGCAGTTCTTC. Its protein is CASSFPAAGYNEQFF.

The chain couples TRBV4-1 to TRBJ1-6; D possibly corresponds to TRBD1 (6 bases). CDR1 and CDR2 from the germline V gene are MGHRA and YSYEKL. CDR3 size: 15 residues. The ends were cut back, 6 bases at V and 7 bases at J, with 16 bases in the middle. The CDR3 region is CASSPGRTANSPLHF. CDR3 nucleotide sequence: TGCGCCAGCAGTCCCGGTCGGACAGCCAATTCACCCCTCCACTTT.

The chain carries TRBV6-2 or TRBV6-3 and TRBJ2-2; possibly TRBD1 for D (6 bases). Germline V CDR1 and CDR2: MNHEY, SVGEGT. Trimming shortened V by 5 bases and J by 9 bases, and 13 bases separated the two germline ends. The CDR3 sequence is 13 residues long. In DNA form, the CDR3 reads TGTGCCAGCAGTACGGACAGCGTAAGGGAGCTGTTTTTT. It yields the protein CASSTDSVRELFF.

A single count supports this clone. In DNA form, the CDR3 reads TGTGCCAGCAGTGAATGGGCTAGCGGCAATGAGCAGTTCTTC. Residues: CASSEWASGNEQFF. The chain recombines TRBV6-4 with TRBJ2-1, with 7 bases identical to TRBD2. Germline V gene sequence: CDR1 MRHNA, CDR2 SNTAGT. The CDR3 totals 14 residues. Trimming removed 3 bases from V and 6 bases from J; junction bases left unmatched: 5.

The chain has TRBV7-9 and TRBJ2-1, with 9 bases that match TRBD1. V trimming: 2 bases; J trimming: 3 bases; junction bases outside the gene matches: 5. Germline V gene data show CDR1 as SEHNR and CDR2 as FQNEAQ (reference sequence). There are 16 residues in the CDR3. The DNA of the CDR3 is TGTGCCAGCAGCTTAAGGTCGGGACAGGGCTACAATGAGCAGTTCTTC. As protein: CASSLRSGQGYNEQFF.

This chain joins TRBV19 and TRBJ2-7, with a possible D match to TRBD2 (6 bases). V lost 0 bases and J 3 bases, leaving 6 bases between the germline ends. Germline loops: CDR1 LNHDA, CDR2 SQIVND (reference sequence). This CDR3 is built from 13 residues. The CDR3: CASSIDGSYEQYF. The CDR3 DNA reads TGTGCCAGTAGTATAGACGGGAGCTACGAGCAGTACTTC.

The rearrangement uses TRBV27 and TRBJ2-1; TRBD2 matches 10 bases. Looked up from germline, CDR1 is MNHEY and CDR2 is SMNVEV (reference sequence). This CDR3 is built from 17 residues. Losses at the gene ends were 8 bases for V and 0 bases for J; bases not matched to a gene: 10. CDR3 sequence: CASGGLAPRSSYNEQFF. The DNA of the CDR3 is TGTGCCAGCGGGGGACTAGCGCCTAGGAGCTCCTACAATGAGCAGTTCTTC.

The chain links TRBV4-3 to TRBJ2-3, with TRBD2 identical over 9 bases. The germline V gene has CDR1 LGHNA and CDR2 YSLEER. J lost 3 bases, V lost 0 bases, and 1 base had no gene match. The CDR3 sequence is 15 residues long. DNA for the CDR3: TGCGCCAGCAGCCAAGATAGCGGGGGAACAGATACGCAGTATTTT. Protein sequence: CASSQDSGGTDTQYF.

This chain uses TRBV5-1 with TRBJ1-4; 7 nucleotides line up with TRBD1. J gave up 6 bases and V 0 bases, and 11 bases lay outside the gene matches. CDR3 size: 17 residues. Germline assignment: CDR1 SGHRS and CDR2 YFSETQ. The chain's CDR3 is CASSLGTGGQSDEKLFF. The CDR3 region has the DNA TGCGCCAGCAGCTTGGGAACCGGGGGACAGTCTGATGAAAAACTGTTTTTT.

This clone was recorded once. CDR3 region: CASSFRGYLTYEQYF. CDR3 sequence (DNA): TGTGCCAGCAGTTTCCGCGGATACCTCACCTACGAGCAGTACTTC. The V and J genes are TRBV28 and TRBJ2-7; D is ambiguous. Germline V gives CDR1 MDHEN, CDR2 SYDVKM. Deletions cut 3 bases from V and 2 bases from J, with 14 bases between. This CDR3 is 15 amino acids long.

The chain couples TRBV7-2 to TRBJ1-1; TRBD1 matches at 11 bases. Germline assignment: CDR1 SGHTA and CDR2 FQGNSA. This CDR3 has 17 amino acids. The junction had 5 bases not matched to a gene; V was cut back by 1 base and J by 1 base. CDR3 in DNA: TGTGCCAGCAGCTTAGTGGGACAGGGGGTGACGAACACTGAAGCTTTCTTT. It is translated as CASSLVGQGVTNTEAFF. The variable domain in full, completed from reference TRBV7-2 and TRBJ1-1, reads GAGVSQSPSNKVTEKGKDVELRCDPISGHTALYWYRQSLGQGLEFLIYFQGNSAPDKSGLPSDRFSAERTGGSVSTLTIQRTQQEDSAVYLCASSLVGQGVTNTEAFFGQGTRLTVV.

The chain couples TRBV28 to TRBJ1-4; 8 bases fit TRBD1. Trimming cost V 5 bases and J 6 bases; bases outside gene matches: 8. This CDR3 has 15 amino acids. In germline, CDR1 is MDHEN, CDR2 SYDVKM. The CDR3 is CASSQRTGIHEKLFF. The CDR3 coding sequence is TGTGCCAGCAGTCAAAGGACAGGGATTCATGAAAAACTGTTTTTT.

In DNA, the CDR3 is TGTGCCAGCAGTTATTATCCTACTTACAATGAGCAGTTCTTC. Translated: CASSYYPTYNEQFF. This chain links TRBV6-5 with TRBJ2-1; D unresolved. CDR1 MNHEY and CDR2 SVGAGI come from the germline V gene. V shed 3 bases and J shed 4 bases, with 10 bases lying between them. The CDR3 runs to 14 residues.

The V and J genes are TRBV6-6 and TRBJ2-3; 7 bases are shared with TRBD2. This CDR3 comprises 15 residues. Trimming took 7 bases from V and 6 from J; bases not matched to a gene: 13. CDR1 and CDR2 (germline): MNHNY, SVGAGI (reference sequence). In DNA, the CDR3 is TGTGCCAGCACCGACACAGAGGGGCGGGGGGATACGCAGTATTTT. It translates to CASTDTEGRGDTQYF.

This sequence joins TRBV6-2 or TRBV6-3 and TRBJ1-2; D is unclear. The CDR3 consists of 12 residues. Germline V gene sequence: CDR1 MNHEY, CDR2 SVGEGT. The V and J ends lost 4 bases and 8 bases respectively, with 11 bases between them. The CDR3 protein is CASSSSSRGYTF. The CDR3 DNA reads TGTGCCAGCAGTTCCTCCTCGCGAGGCTACACCTTC.

This clone came up once. The chain has TRBV14 and TRBJ2-7; D is perhaps TRBD1 (5 bases). V was pared by 5 bases and J by 2 bases, with 16 bases between. The CDR3 length is 15 residues. Germline CDR1 and CDR2: SGHDN and FVKESK. CDR3 in DNA: TGTGCCAGCAGCGAGGACACCATAGGCACCTACGAGCAGTACTTC. It is translated as CASSEDTIGTYEQYF.

This chain joins TRBV7-9 and TRBJ2-1; 8 positions match TRBD1. CDR1 is SEHNR and CDR2 is FQNEAQ in the germline V gene (reference sequence). The CDR3 runs to 14 residues. V shed 5 bases, J shed 8 bases, and the junction held 8 bases outside the gene matches. DNA of the CDR3: TGTGCCAGCAGCAGCCGGACAGGGTCGGATGAGCAGTTCTTC. Translating it yields CASSSRTGSDEQFF. Full variable domain (missing parts from reference TRBV7-9 and TRBJ2-1): DTGVSQNPRHKITKRGQNVTFRCDPISEHNRLYWYRQTLGQGPEFLTYFQNEAQLEKSRLLSDRFSAERPKGSFSTLEIQRTEQGDSAMYLCASSSRTGSDEQFFGPGTRLTVL.

The rearrangement joins TRBV6-5 to TRBJ2-3; 7 positions match TRBD2. This CDR3 has 14 residues. J lost 0 bases, V lost 8 bases, and 5 bases had no gene match. CDR1 MNHEY and CDR2 SVGAGI come from the germline V gene. CDR3 sequence (DNA): TGTGCCAGCGAAACGGGAGGTAGCACAGATACGCAGTATTTT. Residues: CASETGGSTDTQYF.

The V call is TRBV6-6, the J call TRBJ2-3; 9 bases line up with TRBD1. V dropped 2 bases and J dropped 3; count of bases not matched to a gene: 3. Per germline, CDR1 MNHNY and CDR2 SVGAGI (reference sequence). The CDR3 covers 15 residues. The CDR3 reads CASSYPGQGTDTQYF. Written as DNA, the CDR3 is TGTGCCAGCAGTTACCCGGGACAGGGTACAGATACGCAGTATTTT.

The chain combines TRBV27 with TRBJ2-1, with 8 bases lining up with TRBD2. The CDR3 length is 14 residues. The V gene end was trimmed by 6 bases and the J gene end by 5 bases; junction bases not matched to a gene: 6. CDR1 is MNHEY and CDR2 is SMNVEV in the germline V gene (reference sequence). CDR3 DNA sequence: TGTGCCAGCAGCTGGGCGGGGGGCCACAATGAGCAGTTCTTC. It translates to CASSWAGGHNEQFF.